This T cell receptor (beta chain) was recorded in a study of blood T cell repertoires in COVID-19. As handled by the study authors: From reference gene primer amplification, estimates of nucleated cell counts were derived. Sequencing used immunoSEQ multiplex PCR; TCRdb keeps in-frame clones, though not all of them. V and J calls and clone size are given by that table; D and trimming were obtained from the DNA. The sample contains 100,000 to 150,000 clones, almost 70% of which appear only once. Germline CDR1 is MNHEY and CDR2 is SVGAGI. CDR3 length: 13 amino acids. Trimming removed 2 bases at V and 7 bases at J, with 11 bases between.

Sequenced material: peripheral blood. This sequence joins TRBV6-5 and TRBJ1-2; possible D gene TRBD1, 5 bases. This clonotype originated in a woman between 65 and 79 years old with acute or convalescent COVID-19. The CDR3 DNA reads as TGTGCCAGCAGTTACCAGGGCGAACGTGGCTACACCTTC. Translating it yields CASSYQGERGYTF.